A single sample gave rise to the 9 T cell receptor beta chains below, sequenced in a study of cytomegalovirus exposure and HLA in healthy donors. PCR was performed using 60 Vbeta and 13 Jbeta primers. Repertoires were generated with immunoSEQ multiplex PCR, while TCRdb's copy carries only in-frame clones and drops some. Of about 110,000 clones in the sample, roughly 82% were seen once. Sequenced: PBMCs. The receptors were gathered from a male donor in good health and CMV-seronegative.

This rearrangement joins TRBV10-1 to TRBJ2-7; 10 bases match TRBD1. Looked up from germline, CDR1 is WNHNN and CDR2 is SYGVQD (reference sequence). Trimming took 5 bases from V and 5 from J; bases not matched to a gene: 3. This CDR3 is built from 13 residues. The CDR3 region is CASSRQGAHEQYF. The CDR3, as DNA: TGCGCCAGCAGTAGACAGGGGGCCCACGAGCAGTACTTC.

This chain links TRBV7-2 with TRBJ1-5; 7 nucleotides agree with TRBD1. This CDR3 is built from 14 residues. Trimming removed 3 bases from V and 7 bases from J; junction bases left unmatched: 6. Germline-derived CDR1 and CDR2 are SGHTA and FQGNSA. CDR3 bases: TGTGCCAGCAGCTTGGGCAGGGGGGACCAGCCCCAGCATTTT. Translating gives CASSLGRGDQPQHF.

V and J are TRBV6-5 and TRBJ2-3, with 11 positions matching TRBD2. This CDR3 comprises 15 residues. The V segment lost 5 bases and the J segment 1 base; nucleotides outside the gene matches: 2. Germline V gene lookup returns CDR1 MNHEY and CDR2 SVGAGI. The CDR3 protein is CASSTGLAGTDTQYF. The CDR3 nucleotides are TGTGCCAGCAGTACGGGACTAGCGGGCACAGATACGCAGTATTTT.

This clone occurred once. The CDR3 DNA reads as TGTGCCAGCAGCGCCACGGATGAGCAGTTCTTC. Protein sequence: CASSATDEQFF. The chain joins TRBV7-9 to TRBJ2-1; the D is unclear. The V end was cut by 5 bases, the J end by 8 bases, with 7 bases between. Germline-derived CDR1 and CDR2 are SEHNR and FQNEAQ (reference sequence). The CDR3 is made up of 11 amino acids.

V is TRBV4-1 and J is TRBJ2-7, with TRBD2 identical over 15 bases. The CDR3 extends over 21 amino acids. V gave up 3 bases and J gave up 0 bases; unmatched junction bases: 15. Germline V gives CDR1 MGHRA, CDR2 YSYEKL. The CDR3 nucleotides read TGCGCCAGCAGCCATGGGGGACTAGCGGGAGGTGGTGTCGGGCCCTCCTACGAGCAGTACTTC. Its translation: CASSHGGLAGGGVGPSYEQYF.

V usage is TRBV6-4 and J usage is TRBJ2-3; no reliable D call. The V gene lost 5 bases and the J gene lost 2 bases, with 8 bases spanning the gap. Germline assignment: CDR1 MRHNA and CDR2 SNTAGT. The CDR3 consists of 13 residues. The CDR3 protein is CASSMTYTDTQYF. The CDR3 coding sequence is TGTGCCAGCAGTATGACTTACACAGATACGCAGTATTTT.

V is TRBV27 and J is TRBJ1-2, with 7 bases fitting TRBD1. Losses at the gene ends were 5 bases for V and 5 bases for J; bases not matched to a gene: 14. The CDR3 has 16 amino acids. Germline V gene sequence: CDR1 MNHEY, CDR2 SMNVEV (reference sequence). In nucleotides, the CDR3 is TGTGCCAGCAGTCCTAACCCCTCGACAGGGAGGTATGGCTACACCTTC. It translates to CASSPNPSTGRYGYTF.

This clone appeared once. The rearrangement joins TRBV5-1 to TRBJ1-5; 8 bases align to TRBD1. The CDR3 consists of 15 residues. J gave up 4 bases and V 4 bases, and 7 bases lay outside the gene matches. Germline values: CDR1 SGHRS, CDR2 YFSETQ. In DNA, the CDR3 is TGCGCCAGCAGCGTCCGGACAGGGCCTAATCAGCCCCAGCATTTT. Translated: CASSVRTGPNQPQHF.

This clone was detected only once. The chain joins TRBV11-1 to TRBJ1-1; D gene unclear. V was trimmed by 5 bases and J by 3 bases, leaving 7 bases between them. Germline lookup yields CDR1 SGHAT and CDR2 FQDESV (reference sequence). The CDR3 consists of 12 residues. The CDR3 DNA reads TGTGCCAGCAGCCACGGGGACACTGAAGCTTTCTTT. This codes for CASSHGDTEAFF. Based on the CDR3 plus reference TRBV11-1 and TRBJ1-1, the full variable domain is EAEVAQSPRYKITEKSQAVAFWCDPISGHATLYWYRQILGQGPELLVQFQDESVVDDSQLPKDRFSAERLKGVDSTLKIQPAELGDSAMYLCASSHGDTEAFFGQGTRLTVV.